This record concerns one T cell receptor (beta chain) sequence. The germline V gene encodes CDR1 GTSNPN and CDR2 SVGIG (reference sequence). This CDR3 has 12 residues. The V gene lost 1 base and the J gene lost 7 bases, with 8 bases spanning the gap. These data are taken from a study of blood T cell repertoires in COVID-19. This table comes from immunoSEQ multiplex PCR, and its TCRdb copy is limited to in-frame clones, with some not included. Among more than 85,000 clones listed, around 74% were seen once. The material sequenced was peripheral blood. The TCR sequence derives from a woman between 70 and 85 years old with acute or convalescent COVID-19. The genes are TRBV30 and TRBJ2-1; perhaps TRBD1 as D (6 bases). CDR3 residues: CAWSDRGNEQFF. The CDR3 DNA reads TGTGCCTGGAGTGATAGGGGGAATGAGCAGTTCTTC.